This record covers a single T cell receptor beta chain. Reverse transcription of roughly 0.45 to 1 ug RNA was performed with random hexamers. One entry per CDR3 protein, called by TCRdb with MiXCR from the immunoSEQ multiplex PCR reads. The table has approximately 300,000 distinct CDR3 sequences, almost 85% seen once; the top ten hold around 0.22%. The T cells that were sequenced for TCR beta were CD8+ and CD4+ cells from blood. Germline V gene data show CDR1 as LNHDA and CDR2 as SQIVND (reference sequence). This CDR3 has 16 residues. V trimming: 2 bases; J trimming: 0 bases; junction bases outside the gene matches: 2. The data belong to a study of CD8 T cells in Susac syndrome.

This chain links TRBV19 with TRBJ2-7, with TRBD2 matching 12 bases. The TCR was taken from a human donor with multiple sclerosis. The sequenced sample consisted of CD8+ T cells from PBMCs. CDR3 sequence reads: CASSIWTSGISYEQYF. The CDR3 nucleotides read TGTGCCAGTAGTATATGGACTAGCGGGATCTCCTACGAGCAGTACTTC.